This is a list of T cell receptor beta chains from one sample in a study of beta chain features in type 1 diabetes. The repertoire was sequenced with immunoSEQ multiplex PCR; TCRdb's copy has only in-frame clones and lacks some. Seen here are tens of thousands of clones, roughly 50% observed once, and the top ten hold 0.72%. The sample was central memory CD4+ T cells from blood. These receptors originate from a woman aged 18-35 years in good health. Each CDR3 is given with its conserved first and last residue. The D gene is left open where the match is weak. A clone size is listed for some rows: how often the clone was seen (once, few, many), or a class if it is expanded.

TGTGCCAACCCCGGGACAGGGGGATATCCTAACTATGGCTACACCTTC,CANPGTGGYPNYGYTF,TRBD1,NA,16,TRBV30,TRBJ1-2
TGTGCCAGCTCCCGAACGGCTAGTGACGAGACCCAGTACTTC,CASSRTASDETQYF,NA,few,14,TRBV18,TRBJ2-5
TGTGCCAGCAGTGAATTAGGACATACAGATACGCAGTATTTT,CASSELGHTDTQYF,NA,NA,14,TRBV25-1,TRBJ2-3
TGTGCCAGCAGCGGTAGACAGGGGGAGGGATTGAACACTGAAGCTTTCTTT,CASSGRQGEGLNTEAFF,TRBD1,once,17,TRBV9,TRBJ1-1
TGCAGCGTTACTGGACAGGGGACTTTTGAGACCCAGTACTTC,CSVTGQGTFETQYF,TRBD1,NA,14,TRBV29-1,TRBJ2-5
TGTGCCAGCAGCCAACTACAGGGGGCTCGGGAGACCCAGTACTTC,CASSQLQGARETQYF,TRBD1,few,15,TRBV14,TRBJ2-5
TGCGCCAGCAGCTTGGGGGCCGGGACAAACGCAGATACGCAGTATTTT,CASSLGAGTNADTQYF,NA,few,16,TRBV5-1,TRBJ2-3
TGCGCCAGCAGCCAAGATGTGACAGGGTCCAACGCTTTCTTT,CASSQDVTGSNAFF,TRBD1,few,14,TRBV4-1,TRBJ1-1
TGTGCCATCAGTGAGCGGGGGGCTCAAGAGACCCAGTACTTC,CAISERGAQETQYF,NA,NA,14,TRBV10-3,TRBJ2-5
TGTGCCAGCAGCTTATTCGGGAGACGCACCGGGGAGCTGTTTTTT,CASSLFGRRTGELFF,NA,NA,15,TRBV11-2,TRBJ2-2
TGTGCCAGCAGGGTCGGGGGGATAGAGACCCAGTACTTC,CASRVGGIETQYF,TRBD2,NA,13,TRBV6-1,TRBJ2-5
TGTGCCAGCAGCCAGGGATCTATATCTGTCCCCGGGGAGCTGTTTTTT,CASSQGSISVPGELFF,NA,NA,16,TRBV5-4,TRBJ2-2
TGTGCCAGCAGCCTCACGGGCAGGGCTGACTATGGCTACACCTTC,CASSLTGRADYGYTF,NA,NA,15,TRBV13,TRBJ1-2
TGTGCCAGCTCACCCGGGGACGAGCAGTACTTC,CASSPGDEQYF,NA,NA,11,TRBV18,TRBJ2-7
TGTGCCTGGATCCCCTCCGGGACTCAAGCAAACCTCTATGGCTACACCTTC,CAWIPSGTQANLYGYTF,NA,NA,17,TRBV30,TRBJ1-2
TGTGCCAGCAGTTACGTTCGGGACACCCAAGAGACCCAGTACTTC,CASSYVRDTQETQYF,NA,medium-sized,15,TRBV6-5,TRBJ2-5
TGTGCCAGCAGCTCAGGACAGGGGTTACAGAATGAGCAGTTCTTC,CASSSGQGLQNEQFF,TRBD1,NA,15,TRBV11-3,TRBJ2-1
TGCGCCAGCAGTAAGACAGGGACTGGAAACACCATATATTTT,CASSKTGTGNTIYF,TRBD1,NA,14,TRBV5-1,TRBJ1-3
TGTGCCAGCAGCTTTGGCTACCAAGAGACCCAGTACTTC,CASSFGYQETQYF,NA,NA,13,TRBV11-1,TRBJ2-5
TGCGCCAGCCGCCCCGCGGGGTGGGGAAACACCATATATTTT,CASRPAGWGNTIYF,NA,once,14,TRBV23-1,TRBJ1-3
TGCGCCAGCAGAACCGGAGGAGGGGAAACCAGAACCTATCGGGAGACCCAGTACTTC,CASRTGGGETRTYRETQYF,NA,NA,19,TRBV5-1,TRBJ2-5
TGTGCCAGCAGAAGGACAGAAGCTGGGGCCAACGTCCTGACTTTC,CASRRTEAGANVLTF,NA,few,15,TRBV6-1,TRBJ2-6
TGTGCCACCAGCAGACGGGACAGGGGATATGGCTACACCTTC,CATSRRDRGYGYTF,TRBD1,NA,14,TRBV15,TRBJ1-2
TGTGCCAGCAGCTTAGGACAGGGTGCGGCTTTTCGTACTGAGCAGTTCTTC,CASSLGQGAAFRTEQFF,TRBD1,once,17,TRBV7-8,TRBJ2-1
TGCGCCAGTGGGACAGATCGGCTCTATGGCTACACCTTC,CASGTDRLYGYTF,TRBD1,NA,13,TRBV5-1,TRBJ1-2
TGTGCCAGCAGACCCGGACTTGTTTACGAGCAGTACTTC,CASRPGLVYEQYF,NA,NA,13,TRBV6-1,TRBJ2-7
TGTGCCAGCAGTGAAAGGGGAAACTATGGCTACACCTTC,CASSERGNYGYTF,NA,NA,13,TRBV2,TRBJ1-2
TGTGCCTGGGGGCCGGGGGGCACAGATACGCAGTATTTT,CAWGPGGTDTQYF,NA,few,13,TRBV30,TRBJ2-3
TGCGCCAGCAGCCAACACAACAGGGGGCTTAACACAGATACGCAGTATTTT,CASSQHNRGLNTDTQYF,TRBD1,NA,17,TRBV4-1,TRBJ2-3
TGTGCCAGCAGCTTAGGGTCGGGGACTGCGAAGGCCGGGGAGCTGTTTTTT,CASSLGSGTAKAGELFF,NA,few,17,TRBV7-9,TRBJ2-2
TGTGCCAGCAGCCAGGGGACAGCCGAAGCTTTCTTT,CASSQGTAEAFF,TRBD1,NA,12,TRBV4-2,TRBJ1-1
TGTGCCAGCAGCTTAGCGGCTAGCGGGAGACACAATGAGCAGTTCTTC,CASSLAASGRHNEQFF,TRBD2,few,16,TRBV7-9,TRBJ2-1
TGTGCCAGCAGTTCGGGACTAGCGGGGTCGGATACGCAGTATTTT,CASSSGLAGSDTQYF,TRBD2,NA,15,TRBV5-6,TRBJ2-3
TGCGCCAGCAGTGAGTCCGGGGGACGCGGGAGATCAATCAATGAGCAGTTCTTC,CASSESGGRGRSINEQFF,TRBD2,NA,18,TRBV10-1,TRBJ2-1
TGCGCCAGCAGCTTGGCCGGGACAGGGGGAGAAAAACTGTTTTTT,CASSLAGTGGEKLFF,TRBD1,NA,15,TRBV5-1,TRBJ1-4
TGTGCCAGCAGTTCCATCTCCGGCTCGGGCACTGAAGCTTTCTTT,CASSSISGSGTEAFF,NA,NA,15,TRBV27,TRBJ1-1
TGTGCCAGCAGCTCGGAGGGATATTCACCCCTCCACTTT,CASSSEGYSPLHF,NA,NA,13,TRBV11-2,TRBJ1-6
TGTGCCAGCAGTCCGACTAGCGGGGGGGCAGGGGAGCAGTTCTTC,CASSPTSGGAGEQFF,TRBD2,NA,15,TRBV2,TRBJ2-1
TGTGCCAGCAGCTGGAAATGGGGGGTAGATCAGCCCCAGCATTTT,CASSWKWGVDQPQHF,NA,NA,15,TRBV7-2,TRBJ1-5
TGTGCCAGCAGCGGCGACAGACAAGAGACCCAGTACTTC,CASSGDRQETQYF,NA,NA,13,TRBV2,TRBJ2-5
TGTGCCAGCACGCTACCCGGCGGGTTTACGCAGTATTTT,CASTLPGGFTQYF,NA,NA,13,TRBV6-5,TRBJ2-3
TGTGCCAGCAGCTTAACCAAAGAGAACGAGCAGTACTTC,CASSLTKENEQYF,NA,NA,13,TRBV7-2,TRBJ2-7
TGTGCCAGCTCACAGGGGACTAGCCGCAATGAGCAGTTCTTC,CASSQGTSRNEQFF,TRBD2,few,14,TRBV18,TRBJ2-1
TGCGCCAGCAGCCTTCTAGGCCACAATGAGCAGTTCTTC,CASSLLGHNEQFF,NA,few,13,TRBV5-1,TRBJ2-1
TGTGCCATCAGTGGTCCTGGCGGGAGTACGTACAATGAGCAGTTCTTC,CAISGPGGSTYNEQFF,TRBD2,NA,16,TRBV10-3,TRBJ2-1
TGTGCCAGCAGCTTAGACATTAGGGGGCAGGACTATGGCTACACCTTC,CASSLDIRGQDYGYTF,TRBD1,few,16,TRBV7-2,TRBJ1-2
TGCGCCAGCAGCGGATCGACAGCGAACACTGAAGCTTTCTTT,CASSGSTANTEAFF,NA,NA,14,TRBV5-1,TRBJ1-1
TGTGCCAGCAGAGGGGTGGGGACTAGTCGGTATTTT,CASRGVGTSRYF,TRBD2,NA,12,TRBV13,TRBJ2-3
TGTGCCAGCAGTCGGGTCCCAGCTTTCGAGCAGTACTTC,CASSRVPAFEQYF,NA,NA,13,TRBV28,TRBJ2-7
TGTGCCTGGAGTGTAATAGGACGGGAGGGGTACGAGCAGTACTTC,CAWSVIGREGYEQYF,TRBD2,NA,15,TRBV30,TRBJ2-7
TGCGCCAGCAGCTTGGGCGGGACAGGGACCCCAGATACGCAGTATTTT,CASSLGGTGTPDTQYF,TRBD1,NA,16,TRBV5-1,TRBJ2-3
TGTGCCAGCAGCGAATCGTCCGGGAGATTCCATGAGCAGTTCTTC,CASSESSGRFHEQFF,NA,NA,15,TRBV7-9,TRBJ2-1
TGCGCCAGCAGTGATTCGGGTAACGATGGCTACACCTTC,CASSDSGNDGYTF,NA,NA,13,TRBV10-2,TRBJ1-2
TGTGCCAGCAGTGACCCAGGGGGCCGGAACACTGAAGCTTTCTTT,CASSDPGGRNTEAFF,TRBD1,NA,15,TRBV6-1,TRBJ1-1